This TCR beta chain was captured in a study of T cell responses to AZD1222 COVID-19 vaccine. The CDR3 totals 15 residues. V lost 1 base and J 0 bases, leaving 8 bases between the germline ends. CDR1 is SEHNR, CDR2 FQNEAQ, per germline (reference sequence). Regarding the study as a whole: Nearly half of unique spike-specific TCRs reportedly avoided B.1.351 and B.1.1.7 mutated regions. Repertoire sampling occurred only after the peak T cell response. Only a handful of AZD1222 recipients, more than five in all, had baseline seropositivity.

Produced via immunoSEQ multiplex PCR; TCRdb's table is partial and in-frame only. The repertoire includes 100,000 to 150,000 clones, around 92% of them detected once, and 1.9% sits in the top ten. Details on this clone: Its specificity is unknown.

Researchers grouped second doses given at about 4 or about 12 weeks into one pool. This material consisted of peripheral blood, taken 28 days after the second AZD1222 dose. The genes are TRBV7-9 and TRBJ2-3, with unresolved D. This clonotype was obtained from an adult who received the AZD1222 COVID-19 vaccine. Written as DNA, the CDR3 is TGTGCCAGCAGCTTAGGAGGAACTAGCACAGATACGCAGTATTTT. It is translated as CASSLGGTSTDTQYF.